This section outlines one T cell receptor (beta chain) sequence together with its context. These data belong to a study of blood T cell repertoires in COVID-19. Germline V lookup: CDR1 SEHNR, CDR2 FQNEAQ (reference sequence). The CDR3 has 15 residues. V dropped 5 bases and J dropped 3; count of bases not matched to a gene: 9. The assay was immunoSEQ multiplex PCR, and TCRdb's table has in-frame clones only and misses some. This table has fewer than 250,000 clones, around 84% appearing once. The sequence derives from a young man with active or convalescent COVID-19. Sequencing used peripheral blood. The rearrangement links TRBV7-9 to TRBJ1-1, with 7 bases aligning to TRBD1. The CDR3 nucleotides read TGTGCCAGCAGCGCCGGGACAGCCTTTGACACTGAAGCTTTCTTT. Translation: CASSAGTAFDTEAFF.